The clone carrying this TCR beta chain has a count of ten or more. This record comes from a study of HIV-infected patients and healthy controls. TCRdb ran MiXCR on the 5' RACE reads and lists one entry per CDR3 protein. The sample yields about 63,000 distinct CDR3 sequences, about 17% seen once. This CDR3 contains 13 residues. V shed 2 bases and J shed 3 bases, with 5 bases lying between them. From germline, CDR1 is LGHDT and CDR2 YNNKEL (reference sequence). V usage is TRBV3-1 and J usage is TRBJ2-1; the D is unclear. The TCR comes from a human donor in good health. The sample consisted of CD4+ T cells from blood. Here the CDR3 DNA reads TGTGCCAGCAGCCAACAGATCTACAATGAGCAGTTCTTC. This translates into CASSQQIYNEQFF.